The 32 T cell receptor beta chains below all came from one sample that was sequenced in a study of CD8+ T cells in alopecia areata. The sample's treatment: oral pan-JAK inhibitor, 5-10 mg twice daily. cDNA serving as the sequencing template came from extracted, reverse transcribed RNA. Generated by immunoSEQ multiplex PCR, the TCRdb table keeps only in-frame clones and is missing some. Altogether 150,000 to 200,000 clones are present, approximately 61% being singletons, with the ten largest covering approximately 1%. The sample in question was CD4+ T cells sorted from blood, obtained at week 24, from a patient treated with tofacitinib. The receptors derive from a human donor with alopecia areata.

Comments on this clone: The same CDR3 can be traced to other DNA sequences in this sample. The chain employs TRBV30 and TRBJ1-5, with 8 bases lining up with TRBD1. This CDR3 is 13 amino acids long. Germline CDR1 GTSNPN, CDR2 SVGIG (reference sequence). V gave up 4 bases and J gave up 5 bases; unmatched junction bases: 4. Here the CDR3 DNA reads TGTGCCTGGACAGACAGGGGTGATCAGCCCCAGCATTTT. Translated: CAWTDRGDQPQHF.

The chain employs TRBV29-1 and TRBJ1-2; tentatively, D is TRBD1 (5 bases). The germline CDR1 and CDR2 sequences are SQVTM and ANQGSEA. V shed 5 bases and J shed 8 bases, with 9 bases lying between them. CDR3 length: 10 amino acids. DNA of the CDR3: TGCAGCGTTTGGGGCAAAGGCTACACCTTC. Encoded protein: CSVWGKGYTF.

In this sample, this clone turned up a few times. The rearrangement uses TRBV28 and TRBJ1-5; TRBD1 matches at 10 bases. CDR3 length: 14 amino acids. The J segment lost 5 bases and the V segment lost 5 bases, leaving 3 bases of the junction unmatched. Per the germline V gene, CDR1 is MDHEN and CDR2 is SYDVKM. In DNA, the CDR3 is TGTGCCAGCAGTCCAGGGACAGGGGATCAGCCCCAGCATTTT. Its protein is CASSPGTGDQPQHF.

The chain's CDR3 is CASRDRSGANVLTF. The CDR3 DNA sequence: TGTGCCAGCAGGGACAGATCCGGGGCCAACGTCCTGACTTTC. The chain has TRBV2 and TRBJ2-6, with D possibly being TRBD1 (6 bases). V shed 6 bases and J shed 4 bases, with 10 bases lying between them. The CDR3 totals 14 residues. The V gene's germline CDR1 is SNHLY and CDR2 FYNNEI.

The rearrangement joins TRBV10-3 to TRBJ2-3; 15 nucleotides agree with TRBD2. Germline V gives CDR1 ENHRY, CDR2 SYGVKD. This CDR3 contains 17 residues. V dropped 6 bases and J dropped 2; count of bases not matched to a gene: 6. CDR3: CAIRPGLAGGNTDTQYF. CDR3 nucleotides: TGTGCCATCAGACCGGGACTAGCGGGGGGAAACACAGATACGCAGTATTTT.

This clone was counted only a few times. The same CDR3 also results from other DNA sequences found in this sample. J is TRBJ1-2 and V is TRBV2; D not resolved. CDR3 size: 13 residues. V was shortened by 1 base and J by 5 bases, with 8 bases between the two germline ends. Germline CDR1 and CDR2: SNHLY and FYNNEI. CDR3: CASSEGGNYGYTF. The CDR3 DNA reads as TGTGCCAGCAGTGAAGGGGGAAATTATGGCTACACCTTC.

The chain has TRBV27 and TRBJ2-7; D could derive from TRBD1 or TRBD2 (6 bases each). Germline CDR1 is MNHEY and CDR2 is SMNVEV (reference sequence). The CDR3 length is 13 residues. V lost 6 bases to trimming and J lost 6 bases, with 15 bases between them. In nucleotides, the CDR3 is TGTGCCAGCAGCTTTCGAGGGGGGTTCGAGCAGTACTTC. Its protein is CASSFRGGFEQYF.

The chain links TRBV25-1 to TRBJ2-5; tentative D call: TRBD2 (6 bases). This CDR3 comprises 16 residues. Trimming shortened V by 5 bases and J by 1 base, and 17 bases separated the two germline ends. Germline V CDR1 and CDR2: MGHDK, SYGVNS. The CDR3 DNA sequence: TGTGCCAGCAGTTACCCTGGGGGGATGCTCCAAGAGACCCAGTACTTC. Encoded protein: CASSYPGGMLQETQYF.

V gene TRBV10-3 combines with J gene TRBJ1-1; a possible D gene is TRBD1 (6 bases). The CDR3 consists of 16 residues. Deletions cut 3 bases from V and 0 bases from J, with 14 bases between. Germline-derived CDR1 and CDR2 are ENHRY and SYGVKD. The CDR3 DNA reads TGTGCCATCAGTGATCTGGGGGACACAATGAACACTGAAGCTTTCTTT. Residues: CAISDLGDTMNTEAFF.

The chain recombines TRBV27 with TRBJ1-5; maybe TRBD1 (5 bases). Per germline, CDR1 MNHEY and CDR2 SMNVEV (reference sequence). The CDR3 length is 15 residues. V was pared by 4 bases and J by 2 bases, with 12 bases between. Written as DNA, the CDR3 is TGTGCCAGCAGTTCGCAACCCAGGGGCAATCAGCCCCAGCATTTT. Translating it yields CASSSQPRGNQPQHF.

The CDR3 loop is CASSEFSPGTNYGYTF. The CDR3, as DNA: TGTGCCAGCAGTGAGTTTTCGCCAGGGACTAACTATGGCTACACCTTC. The V gene is TRBV2, the J gene TRBJ1-2, with D possibly TRBD1 on 5 matching bases. The CDR3 consists of 16 residues. V was pared by 3 bases and J by 0 bases, with 14 bases between. Germline V CDR1 and CDR2: SNHLY, FYNNEI.

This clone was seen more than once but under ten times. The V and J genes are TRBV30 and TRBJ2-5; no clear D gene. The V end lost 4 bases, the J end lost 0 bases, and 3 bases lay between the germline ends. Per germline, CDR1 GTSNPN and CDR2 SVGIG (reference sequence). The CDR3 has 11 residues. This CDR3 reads CAWNNQETQYF. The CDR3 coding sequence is TGTGCCTGGAATAACCAAGAGACCCAGTACTTC. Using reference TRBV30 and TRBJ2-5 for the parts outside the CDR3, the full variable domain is SQTIHQWPATLVQPVGSPLSLECTVEGTSNPNLYWYRQAAGRGLQLLFYSVGIGQISSEVPQNLSASRPQDRQFILSSKKLLLSDSGFYLCAWNNQETQYFGPGTRLLVL.

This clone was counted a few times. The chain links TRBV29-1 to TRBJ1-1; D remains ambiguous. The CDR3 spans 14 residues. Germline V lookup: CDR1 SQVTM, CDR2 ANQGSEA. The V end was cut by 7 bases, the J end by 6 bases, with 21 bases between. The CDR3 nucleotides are TGCAGCGCGGCGGGCCGTTCCTACGAGGCTGAAGCTTTCTTT. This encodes CSAAGRSYEAEAFF. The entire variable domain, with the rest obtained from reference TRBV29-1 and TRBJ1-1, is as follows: SAVISQKPSRDICQRGTSLTIQCQVDSQVTMMFWYRQQPGQSLTLIATANQGSEATYESGFVIDKFPISRPNLTFSTLTVSNMSPEDSSIYLCSAAGRSYEAEAFFGQGTRLTVV.

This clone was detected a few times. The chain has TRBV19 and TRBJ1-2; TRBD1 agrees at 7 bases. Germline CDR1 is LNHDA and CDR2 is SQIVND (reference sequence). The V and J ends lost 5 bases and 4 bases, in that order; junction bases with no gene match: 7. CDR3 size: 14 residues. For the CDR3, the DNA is TGTGCCAGTAGTGGTACAGGGGACGGCTATGGCTACACCTTC. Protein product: CASSGTGDGYGYTF.

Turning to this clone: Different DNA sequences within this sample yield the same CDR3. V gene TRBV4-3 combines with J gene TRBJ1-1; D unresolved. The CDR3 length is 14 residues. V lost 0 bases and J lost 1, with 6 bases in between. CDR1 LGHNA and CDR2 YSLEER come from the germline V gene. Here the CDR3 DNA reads TGCGCCAGCAGCCAAGATCGGGGGAACACTGAAGCTTTCTTT. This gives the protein CASSQDRGNTEAFF.

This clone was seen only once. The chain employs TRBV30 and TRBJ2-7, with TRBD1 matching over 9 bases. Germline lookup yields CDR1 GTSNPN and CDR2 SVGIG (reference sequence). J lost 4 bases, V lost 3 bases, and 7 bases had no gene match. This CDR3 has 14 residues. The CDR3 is CAWSADRGIYEQYF. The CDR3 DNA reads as TGTGCCTGGAGCGCAGACAGGGGGATATACGAGCAGTACTTC.

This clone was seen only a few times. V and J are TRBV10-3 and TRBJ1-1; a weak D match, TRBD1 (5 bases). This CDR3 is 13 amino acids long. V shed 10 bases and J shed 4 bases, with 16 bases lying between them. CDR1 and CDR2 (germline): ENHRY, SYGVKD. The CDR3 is CASSGDSLTEAFF. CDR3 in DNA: TGTGCCAGCTCCGGTGACAGCCTCACTGAAGCTTTCTTT.

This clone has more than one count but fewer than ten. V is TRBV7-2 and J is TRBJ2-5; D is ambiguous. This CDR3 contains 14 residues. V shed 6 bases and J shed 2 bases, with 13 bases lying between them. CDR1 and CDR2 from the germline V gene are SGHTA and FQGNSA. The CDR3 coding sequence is TGTGCCAGCAGGGGGTATTCTAGTCAAGAGACCCAGTACTTC. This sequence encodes CASRGYSSQETQYF.

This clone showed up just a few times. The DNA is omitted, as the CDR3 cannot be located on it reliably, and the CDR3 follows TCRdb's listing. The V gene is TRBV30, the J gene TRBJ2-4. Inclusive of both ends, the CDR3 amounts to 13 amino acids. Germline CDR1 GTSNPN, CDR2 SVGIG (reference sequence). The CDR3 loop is CAWSTSGPDIQYF.

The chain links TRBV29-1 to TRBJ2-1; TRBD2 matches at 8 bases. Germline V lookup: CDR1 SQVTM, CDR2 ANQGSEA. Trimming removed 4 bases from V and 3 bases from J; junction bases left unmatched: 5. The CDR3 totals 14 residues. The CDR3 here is CSVGGGGNYNEQFF. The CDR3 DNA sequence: TGCAGCGTTGGAGGCGGGGGGAACTACAATGAGCAGTTCTTC.

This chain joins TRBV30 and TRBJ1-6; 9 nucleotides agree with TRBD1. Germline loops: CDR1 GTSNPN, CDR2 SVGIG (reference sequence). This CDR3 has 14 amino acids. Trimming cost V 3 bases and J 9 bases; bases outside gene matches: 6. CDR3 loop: CAWRQGQGSSPLHF. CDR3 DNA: TGTGCCTGGAGGCAGGGACAGGGCAGTTCACCCCTCCACTTT. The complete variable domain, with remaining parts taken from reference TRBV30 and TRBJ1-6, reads SQTIHQWPATLVQPVGSPLSLECTVEGTSNPNLYWYRQAAGRGLQLLFYSVGIGQISSEVPQNLSASRPQDRQFILSSKKLLLSDSGFYLCAWRQGQGSSPLHFGNGTRLTVT.

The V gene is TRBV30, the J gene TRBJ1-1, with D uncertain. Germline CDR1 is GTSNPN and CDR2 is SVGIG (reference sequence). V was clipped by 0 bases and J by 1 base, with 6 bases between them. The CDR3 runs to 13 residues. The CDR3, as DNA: TGTGCCTGGAGTGTAAAGCCGAACACTGAAGCTTTCTTT. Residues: CAWSVKPNTEAFF.

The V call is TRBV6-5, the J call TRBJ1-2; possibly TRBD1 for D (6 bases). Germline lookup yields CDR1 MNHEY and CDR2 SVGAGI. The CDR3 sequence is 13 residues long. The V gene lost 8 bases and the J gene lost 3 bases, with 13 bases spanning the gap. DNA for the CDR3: TGTGCCAGCGCACCAGGACAGCACTATGGCTACACCTTC. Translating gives CASAPGQHYGYTF.

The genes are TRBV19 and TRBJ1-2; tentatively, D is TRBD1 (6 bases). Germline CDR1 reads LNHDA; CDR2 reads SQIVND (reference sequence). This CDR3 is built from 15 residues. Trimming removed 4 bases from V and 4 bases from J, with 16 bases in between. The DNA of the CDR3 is TGTGCCAGTAGTAAACAGGGCACCTCGATCTATGGCTACACCTTC. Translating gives CASSKQGTSIYGYTF.

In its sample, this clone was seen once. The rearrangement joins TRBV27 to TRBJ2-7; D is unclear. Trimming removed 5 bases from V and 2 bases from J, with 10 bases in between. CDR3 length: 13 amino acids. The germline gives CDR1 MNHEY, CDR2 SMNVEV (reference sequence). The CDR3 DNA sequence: TGTGCCAGCAGTCGAAAGAGCACCTACGAGCAGTACTTC. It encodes CASSRKSTYEQYF.

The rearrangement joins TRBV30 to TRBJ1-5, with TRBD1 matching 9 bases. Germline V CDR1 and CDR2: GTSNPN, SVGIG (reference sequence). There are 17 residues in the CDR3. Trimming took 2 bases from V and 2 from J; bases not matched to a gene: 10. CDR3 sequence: CAWSIGTGSVGNQPQHF. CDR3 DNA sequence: TGTGCCTGGAGTATCGGGACAGGGTCCGTAGGCAATCAGCCCCAGCATTTT.

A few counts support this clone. The CDR3 DNA is TGTGCCAGCAGCTTAGATCAGGGGGGGCAGTTCTTC. This sequence encodes CASSLDQGGQFF. The J gene is TRBJ2-1, the V gene TRBV11-2, with D possibly being TRBD1 (7 bases). Germline-derived CDR1 and CDR2 are SGHAT and FQNNGV. V was shortened by 0 bases and J by 12 bases, with 9 bases between the two germline ends. The CDR3 is made up of 12 amino acids.

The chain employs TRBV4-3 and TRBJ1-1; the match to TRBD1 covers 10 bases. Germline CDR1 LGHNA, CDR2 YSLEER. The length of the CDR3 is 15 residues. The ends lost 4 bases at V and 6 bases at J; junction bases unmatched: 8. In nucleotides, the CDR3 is TGCGCCAGCAGCCCCGGGACAGGGGTTAAGGCTGAAGCTTTCTTT. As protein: CASSPGTGVKAEAFF.

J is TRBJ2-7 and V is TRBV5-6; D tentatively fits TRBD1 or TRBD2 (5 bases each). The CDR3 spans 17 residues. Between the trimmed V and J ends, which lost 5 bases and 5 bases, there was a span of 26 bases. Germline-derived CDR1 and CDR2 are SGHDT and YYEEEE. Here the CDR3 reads CASRTSTAGRSLHEQYF. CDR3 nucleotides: TGTGCCAGCAGGACCTCGACGGCAGGGAGAAGCCTCCACGAGCAGTACTTC. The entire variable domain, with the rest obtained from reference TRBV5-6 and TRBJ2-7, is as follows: DAGVTQSPTHLIKTRGQQVTLRCSPKSGHDTVSWYQQALGQGPQFIFQYYEEEERQRGNFPDRFSGHQFPNYSSELNVNALLLGDSALYLCASRTSTAGRSLHEQYFGPGTRLTVT.

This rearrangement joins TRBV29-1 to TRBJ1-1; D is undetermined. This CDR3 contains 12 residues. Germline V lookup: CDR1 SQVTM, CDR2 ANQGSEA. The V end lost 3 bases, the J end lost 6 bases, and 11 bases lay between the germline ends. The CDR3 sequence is CSVDEAGPEAFF. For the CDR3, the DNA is TGCAGCGTTGATGAGGCAGGACCTGAAGCTTTCTTT.

CDR3 protein: CASSVATSYEQYF. CDR3 bases: TGTGCCAGCAGCGTAGCTACGTCCTACGAGCAGTACTTC. V usage is TRBV9 and J usage is TRBJ2-7; no clear D gene. CDR1 and CDR2 from the germline V gene are SGDLS and YYNGEE. The CDR3 is 13 residues long. Trimming left V 0 bases short and J 1 base short, with 5 bases between.

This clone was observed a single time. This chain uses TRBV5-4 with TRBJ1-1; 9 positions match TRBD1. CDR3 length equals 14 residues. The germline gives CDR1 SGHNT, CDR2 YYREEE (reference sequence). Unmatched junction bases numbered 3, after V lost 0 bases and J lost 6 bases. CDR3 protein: CASSLDRGLSEAFF. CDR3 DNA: TGTGCCAGCAGCTTGGACAGGGGGCTCTCTGAAGCTTTCTTT.